This T cell receptor beta chain derives from a study of CD8+CD57+ T cells in acquired aplastic anemia. Study-wide points: A set of about 28 CD8+ CDR3 sequences was shared between patients and controls, and these sequences appeared highly expressed in patients.

The template used for profiling TCR beta VDJ and CDR3 was genomic DNA. TCRdb re-analysed the reads in MiXCR, keeping a single row per CDR3 protein. The sample holds fewer than 200,000 distinct CDR3 sequences, around 50% seen once. This CDR3 spans 15 amino acids. V lost 7 bases to trimming and J lost 11 bases; unmatched junction nucleotides: 17. Germline CDR1 MGHDK, CDR2 SYGVNS. With regard to this clonotype: Its antigen is still unknown.

Sequencing was done on patients that had shown CD8+CD57+ cell expansion by flow cytometry. Sequencing was carried out using sorted CD4+, CD8+, or CD8+CD57+ T cells (not recorded which) from PBMCs. The TCR comes from a human donor with aplastic anemia. The rearrangement joins TRBV25-1 to TRBJ1-1, with 9 bases matching TRBD1. The CDR3 protein is CASIGTGREEVGAFF. CDR3 bases: TGTGCCAGCATCGGGACAGGGAGAGAGGAGGTTGGGGCTTTCTTT.